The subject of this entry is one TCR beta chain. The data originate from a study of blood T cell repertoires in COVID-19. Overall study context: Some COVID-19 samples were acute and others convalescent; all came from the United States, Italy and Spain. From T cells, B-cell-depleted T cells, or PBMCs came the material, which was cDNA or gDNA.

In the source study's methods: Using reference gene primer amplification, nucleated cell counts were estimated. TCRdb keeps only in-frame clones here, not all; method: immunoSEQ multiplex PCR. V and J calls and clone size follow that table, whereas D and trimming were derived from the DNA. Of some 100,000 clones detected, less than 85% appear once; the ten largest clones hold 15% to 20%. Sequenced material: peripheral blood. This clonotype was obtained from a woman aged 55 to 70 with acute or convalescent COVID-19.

This CDR3 is CASSTGQGGRETQYF. The CDR3 region has the DNA TGTGCCAGTAGTACCGGACAGGGGGGTAGGGAGACCCAGTACTTC. The V and J genes are TRBV19 and TRBJ2-5, with 10 bases aligning to TRBD1. Losses at the gene ends were 4 bases for V and 5 bases for J; bases not matched to a gene: 7. The germline V gene has CDR1 LNHDA and CDR2 SQIVND (reference sequence). The CDR3 runs 15 residues.